In this sample, the clone carrying this T cell receptor beta chain turned up a few times. Alongside a J-beta primer mix, a sample-barcoded 5' primer served in a second PCR lasting about 7 to 11 cycles. Via MiXCR, TCRdb re-called the 5' RACE reads, giving one row per CDR3 protein. The data show about a million distinct CDR3 sequences, about 53% seen once. This record comes from a study of blood T cells in healthy people across ages. This clonotype was obtained from a woman aged 60 to 75 in good health. Input material: blood.

The CDR3 protein is CAIKEVGSGYEQYF. The CDR3 bases are TGTGCCATTAAAGAGGTGGGGAGTGGCTACGAGCAGTACTTC. The chain has TRBV28 and TRBJ2-7; TRBD2 might be the D (5 bases). Germline V CDR1 and CDR2: MDHEN, SYDVKM. The length of the CDR3 is 14 residues. V dropped 10 bases and J dropped 3 bases, with 19 bases sitting between them.